Listed below are T cell receptor beta chains from one sample, sequenced in a study of shared clonotypes between healthy human individuals. TCRdb's table, derived via immunoSEQ multiplex PCR, lists solely in-frame clones and lacks some. Seen here are more than 2 million clones, about 95% observed once, and the top ten hold 1.1%. The sequenced sample was naive CD8+ T cells sorted from blood. These TCRs come from a young man in good health. The CDR3 runs from the conserved cysteine through the conserved F or W. A D gene is named only where the DNA matches it firmly. A clone size is listed for some rows: how often the clone was seen (once, few, many), or a class if it is expanded.

v_call	j_call	clone_size	d_call	cdr3_aa	cdr3_nt
TRBV7-3	TRBJ2-3	NA	NA	CASSLEGYTDTQYF	TGTGCCAGCAGCTTAGAAGGTTACACAGATACGCAGTATTTT
TRBV29-1	TRBJ1-1	NA	NA	CSVVRNTEAFF	TGCAGCGTTGTAAGAAACACTGAAGCTTTCTTT
TRBV25-1	TRBJ2-7	NA	NA	CASSDKEGSYEQYF	TGTGCCAGCAGTGACAAAGAAGGGTCCTACGAGCAGTACTTC
TRBV30	TRBJ2-3	NA	NA	CAWSVTALSTDTQYF	TGTGCCTGGAGTGTAACAGCGCTGAGCACAGATACGCAGTATTTT
TRBV9	TRBJ2-5	NA	NA	CASSAYPGLQETQYF	TGTGCCAGCAGCGCCTACCCGGGGCTACAAGAGACCCAGTACTTC
TRBV30	TRBJ2-1	NA	NA	CAWSVLPLYNEQFF	TGTGCCTGGAGTGTACTCCCCCTTTACAATGAGCAGTTCTTC
TRBV2	TRBJ2-3	NA	NA	CASYEDTTDTQYF	TGTGCCAGCTATGAGGACACTACAGATACGCAGTATTTT
TRBV13	TRBJ2-7	NA	TRBD1	CASSSGGEQYF	TGTGCCAGCAGTTCAGGGGGCGAGCAGTACTTC
TRBV28	TRBJ2-7	NA	TRBD1	CASSGPQGPSYEQYF	TGTGCCAGCAGTGGGCCACAGGGGCCCTCCTACGAGCAGTACTTC
TRBV4-1	TRBJ2-7	NA	TRBD2	CASSGTTVSYEQYF	TGCGCCAGCAGTGGGACTACCGTCTCCTACGAGCAGTACTTC
TRBV10-2	TRBJ1-1	NA	NA	CASTQGVYNTEAFF	TGCGCCAGCACCCAGGGCGTCTACAACACTGAAGCTTTCTTT
TRBV6-5	TRBJ2-7	NA	TRBD1	CASSWGQGGYEQYF	TGTGCCAGCAGCTGGGGACAGGGAGGCTACGAGCAGTACTTC
TRBV4-3	TRBJ2-7	NA	NA	CASSQGPPVGLSYEQYF	TGCGCCAGCAGCCAAGGGCCCCCGGTCGGCTTGTCCTACGAGCAGTACTTC
TRBV2	TRBJ2-7	NA	TRBD2	CASSRLGTSGVGLEQYF	TGTGCCAGCAGTCGCCTCGGGACTAGCGGGGTCGGTCTCGAGCAGTACTTC
TRBV6-5	TRBJ1-1	NA	NA	CASSLGTEAFF	TGTGCCAGCAGTTTAGGCACTGAAGCTTTCTTT
TRBV19	TRBJ1-2	NA	TRBD1	CASNEQGNYGYTF	TGTGCCAGTAATGAACAGGGGAACTATGGCTACACCTTC
TRBV4-1	TRBJ2-5	NA	TRBD2	CASSSFHTGTSPQETQYF	TGCGCCAGCAGCTCTTTCCATACCGGGACTAGCCCCCAAGAGACCCAGTACTTC
TRBV5-4	TRBJ1-2	NA	TRBD1	CASRPRDRGNYGYTF	TGTGCCAGCAGACCCCGGGACAGGGGTAACTATGGCTACACCTTC
TRBV6-6	TRBJ2-7	NA	NA	CASSYPDGSYEQYF	TGTGCCAGCAGTTACCCGGACGGGTCCTACGAGCAGTACTTC
TRBV30	TRBJ1-4	NA	NA	CAWTTIGGPSATNEKLFF	TGTGCCTGGACGACGATAGGGGGGCCTTCAGCAACTAATGAAAAACTGTTTTTT
TRBV5-1	TRBJ2-1	NA	TRBD1	CASSWTGSDHEQFF	TGCGCCAGCTCCTGGACAGGGTCGGATCATGAGCAGTTCTTC
TRBV6-5	TRBJ1-1	NA	NA	CASSYADLNTEAFF	TGTGCCAGCAGTTACGCGGACTTGAACACTGAAGCTTTCTTT
TRBV5-1	TRBJ2-1	NA	NA	CASSLVGGPYNEQFF	TGCGCCAGCAGCTTGGTAGGGGGGCCTTACAATGAGCAGTTCTTC
TRBV9	TRBJ1-2	NA	NA	CASSPFGGYGYTF	TGTGCCAGCAGCCCCTTTGGGGGCTATGGCTACACCTTC
TRBV11-2	TRBJ1-2	NA	TRBD1	CASSTGQGTYGYTF	TGTGCCAGCAGCACCGGACAGGGTACCTATGGCTACACCTTC
TRBV7-9	TRBJ2-1	NA	NA	CASHLGASAYNEQFF	TGTGCCAGCCACCTTGGGGCTAGCGCTTACAATGAGCAGTTCTTC
TRBV9	TRBJ1-2	NA	TRBD1	CASSPAGGTGYYGYTF	TGTGCCAGCAGCCCCGCCGGTGGGACAGGGTACTATGGCTACACCTTC
TRBV6-6	TRBJ1-4	NA	NA	CATGRAGEKLFF	TGTGCCACCGGTCGGGCGGGGGAAAAACTGTTTTTT
TRBV30	TRBJ1-2	NA	NA	CAWSVMGNDGYTF	TGTGCCTGGAGTGTAATGGGAAATGATGGCTACACCTTC
TRBV6-1	TRBJ2-1	NA	NA	CASSLNEQFF	TGTGCCAGCAGTCTCAATGAGCAGTTCTTC
TRBV30	TRBJ2-7	NA	NA	CAWMDLDFSYEQYF	TGTGCCTGGATGGACCTCGACTTCTCCTACGAGCAGTACTTC
TRBV30	TRBJ2-7	NA	TRBD1	CAWNRGTPYEQYF	TGTGCCTGGAACAGGGGGACTCCCTACGAGCAGTACTTC
TRBV27	TRBJ1-5	NA	NA	CASSLGLDNQPQHF	TGTGCCAGCAGTCTCGGCCTAGACAATCAGCCCCAGCATTTT
TRBV6-5	TRBJ1-5	NA	TRBD1	CASSYDRDPDQPQHF	TGTGCCAGCAGTTATGACAGGGATCCGGATCAGCCCCAGCATTTT
TRBV27	TRBJ1-2	NA	TRBD1	CASSVDGQGNGYTF	TGTGCCAGCAGTGTTGATGGACAGGGGAATGGCTACACCTTC
TRBV27	TRBJ2-7	NA	NA	CASSLIYEGPSYEQYF	TGTGCCAGCAGTTTAATTTACGAGGGGCCCTCCTACGAGCAGTACTTC
TRBV5-1	TRBJ1-2	NA	TRBD1	CASSSITGGDPYGYTF	TGCGCCAGCAGCTCGATCACAGGGGGCGATCCCTATGGCTACACCTTC
TRBV4-1	TRBJ1-4	once	TRBD1	CASSSGQGARPTNEKLFF	TGCGCCAGCAGCTCGGGACAGGGGGCGCGTCCAACTAATGAAAAACTGTTTTTT
TRBV4-1	TRBJ1-5	NA	TRBD1	CASSQDEVQGAQPQHF	TGCGCCAGCAGCCAGGACGAGGTGCAGGGGGCTCAGCCCCAGCATTTT